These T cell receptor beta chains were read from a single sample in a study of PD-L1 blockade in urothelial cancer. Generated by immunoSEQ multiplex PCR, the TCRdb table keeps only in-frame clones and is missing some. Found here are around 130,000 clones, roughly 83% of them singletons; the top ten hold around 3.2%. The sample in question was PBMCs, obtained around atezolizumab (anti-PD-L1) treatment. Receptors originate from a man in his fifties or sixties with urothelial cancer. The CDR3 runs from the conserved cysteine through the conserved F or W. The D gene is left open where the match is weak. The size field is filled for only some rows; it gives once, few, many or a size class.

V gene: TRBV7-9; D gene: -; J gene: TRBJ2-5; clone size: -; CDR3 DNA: TGTGCCAGCACCGGGAAAGAGGAGACCCAGTACTTC; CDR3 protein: CASTGKEETQYF
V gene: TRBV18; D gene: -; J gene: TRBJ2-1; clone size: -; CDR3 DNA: TGTGCCAGCTCACCGTCAGGGCGGAATGAGCAGTTCTTC; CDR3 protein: CASSPSGRNEQFF
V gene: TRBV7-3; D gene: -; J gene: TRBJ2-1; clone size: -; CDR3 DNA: TGTGCCAGCAGCCCTAGTATCCACAATGAGCAGTTCTTC; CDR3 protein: CASSPSIHNEQFF
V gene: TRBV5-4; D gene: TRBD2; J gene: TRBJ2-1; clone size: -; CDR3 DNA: TGTGCCAGCAGCTTGCGACTAGCGGGTAATGAGCAGTTCTTC; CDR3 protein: CASSLRLAGNEQFF
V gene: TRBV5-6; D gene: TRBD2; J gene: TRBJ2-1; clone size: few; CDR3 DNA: TGTGCCAGCAGCTGGGGCGGGAGGGCCCCGAGTGAGCAGTTCTTC; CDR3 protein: CASSWGGRAPSEQFF
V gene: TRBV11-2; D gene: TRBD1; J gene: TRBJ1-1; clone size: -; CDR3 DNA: TGTGCCAGCAGCTGGGGGACAGCCAACACTGAAGCTTTCTTT; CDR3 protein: CASSWGTANTEAFF
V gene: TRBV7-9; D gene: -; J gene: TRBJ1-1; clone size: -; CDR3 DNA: TGTGCCAGCAGCTTGTCAGGGGCTAGGACTGAAGCTTTCTTT; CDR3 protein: CASSLSGARTEAFF
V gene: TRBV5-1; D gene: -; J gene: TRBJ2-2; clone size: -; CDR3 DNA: TGCGCCAGCAGCTTGGAACCCCAAGGGGGGAACACCGGGGAGCTGTTTTTT; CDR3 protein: CASSLEPQGGNTGELFF
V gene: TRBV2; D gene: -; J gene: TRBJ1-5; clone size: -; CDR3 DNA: TGTGCGGTGGGGGGTAGCAATCAGCCCCAGCATTTT; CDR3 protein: CAVGGSNQPQHF
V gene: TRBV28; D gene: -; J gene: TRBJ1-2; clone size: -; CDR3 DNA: TGTGCCAGCACCTTGGGGCAGGGCTATGGCTACACCTTC; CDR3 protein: CASTLGQGYGYTF
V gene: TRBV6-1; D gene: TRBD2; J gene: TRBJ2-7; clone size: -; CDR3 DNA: TGTGCCAGCAGTCCATTGACTAGCGGGACGAACGAGCAGTACTTC; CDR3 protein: CASSPLTSGTNEQYF
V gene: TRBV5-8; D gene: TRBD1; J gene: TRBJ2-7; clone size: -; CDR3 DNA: TGTGCCAGCAGCTTGGCGCAGGGACAGGGGACGGGCGAGCAGTACTTC; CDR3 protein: CASSLAQGQGTGEQYF
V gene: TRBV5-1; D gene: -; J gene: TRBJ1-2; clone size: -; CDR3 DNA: TGCGCCAGCGCCAGTACCCATGGCTACACCTTC; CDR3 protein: CASASTHGYTF
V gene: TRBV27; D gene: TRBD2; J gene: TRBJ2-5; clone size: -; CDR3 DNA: TGTGCCAGCAGTCGAGCGGGAGTGGAGACCCAGTACTTC; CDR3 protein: CASSRAGVETQYF
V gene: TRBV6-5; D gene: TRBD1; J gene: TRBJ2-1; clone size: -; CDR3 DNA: TGTGCCAGCAGTGCACCGGGACAGGGAGGCAATGAGCAGTTCTTC; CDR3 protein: CASSAPGQGGNEQFF
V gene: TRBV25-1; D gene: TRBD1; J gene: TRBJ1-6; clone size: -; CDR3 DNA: TGTGCCAGCAGCCTGGGTAATACGGGACAGCCCCGAGGACCCCTCCACTTT; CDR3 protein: CASSLGNTGQPRGPLHF
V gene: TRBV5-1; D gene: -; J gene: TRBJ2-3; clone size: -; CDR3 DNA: TGCGCCAGCAGCTTGGTACTCACCACCAAGCCAGATACGCAGTATTTT; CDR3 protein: CASSLVLTTKPDTQYF
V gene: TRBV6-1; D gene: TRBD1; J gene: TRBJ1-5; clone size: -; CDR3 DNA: TGTGCCAGCAGGGGGGACAGAGGGAATCAGCCCCAGCATTTT; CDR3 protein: CASRGDRGNQPQHF
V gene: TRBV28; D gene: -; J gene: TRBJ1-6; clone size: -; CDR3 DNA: TGTGCCAGCAGTTCTGGACTCTCGACCCTCCACTTT; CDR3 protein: CASSSGLSTLHF
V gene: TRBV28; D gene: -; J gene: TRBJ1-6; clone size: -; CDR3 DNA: TGTGCCAGCAGTGCCGACAGGAGCTCCTATAATTCACCCCTCCACTTT; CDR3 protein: CASSADRSSYNSPLHF
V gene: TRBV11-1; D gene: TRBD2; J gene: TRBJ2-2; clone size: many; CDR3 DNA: TGTGCCAGCAGCTTACCTAAAAGCGGGAGGAACACCGGGGAGCTGTTTTTT; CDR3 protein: CASSLPKSGRNTGELFF
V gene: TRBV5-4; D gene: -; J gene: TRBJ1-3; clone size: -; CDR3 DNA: TGTGCCAGCAAACAGGGCACTGGAAACACCATATATTTT; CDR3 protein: CASKQGTGNTIYF
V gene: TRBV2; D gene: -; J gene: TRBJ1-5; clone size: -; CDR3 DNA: TGTGCCACCAAGGGGCAGTTGGGCAATCAGCCCCAGCATTTT; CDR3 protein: CATKGQLGNQPQHF
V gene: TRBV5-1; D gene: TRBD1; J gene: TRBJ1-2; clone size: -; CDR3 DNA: TGCGCCAGCAGCCAAGGACAGGGGGCGACCTATGGCTACACCTTC; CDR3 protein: CASSQGQGATYGYTF
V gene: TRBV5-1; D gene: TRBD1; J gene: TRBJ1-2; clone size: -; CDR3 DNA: TGCGCCAGCAGCTGGGACAGCTTAGCTAACTATGGCTACACCTTC; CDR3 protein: CASSWDSLANYGYTF
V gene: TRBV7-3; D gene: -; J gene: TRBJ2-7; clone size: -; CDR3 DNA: TGTGCCAGCAGCTTACACGGGCGGGGCACCTACGAGCAGTACTTC; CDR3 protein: CASSLHGRGTYEQYF
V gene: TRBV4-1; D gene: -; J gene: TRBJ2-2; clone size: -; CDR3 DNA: TGCGCCAGCAGCCAAGATAAGGGGGGGGCCGGGGAGCTGTTTTTT; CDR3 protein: CASSQDKGGAGELFF